This TCR beta chain stems from a study of T-cell reconstitution after alpha-beta-depleted transplantation in children. This sample's TCRbeta library carried unique molecular identifier barcodes. Each CDR3 protein is one row after TCRdb ran MiXCR on the PCR reads. The table has about 610,000 distinct CDR3 sequences, approximately 10% seen once. The input for sequencing was PBMCs from the stem cell graft donor, taken from the stem cell graft. This receptor was identified in a human donor who donated a stem cell graft to a child with acute myeloid leukemia.

Written as DNA, the CDR3 is TGTGCCAGCAGCGCACCGGGACCAAGAACTGAAGCTTTCTTT. Encoded protein: CASSAPGPRTEAFF. The rearrangement joins TRBV7-9 to TRBJ1-1, with D possibly being TRBD1 (5 bases). The CDR3 length is 14 residues. Trimming pared 5 bases from V and 5 bases from J, leaving 15 bases between. Germline assignment: CDR1 SEHNR and CDR2 FQNEAQ (reference sequence).